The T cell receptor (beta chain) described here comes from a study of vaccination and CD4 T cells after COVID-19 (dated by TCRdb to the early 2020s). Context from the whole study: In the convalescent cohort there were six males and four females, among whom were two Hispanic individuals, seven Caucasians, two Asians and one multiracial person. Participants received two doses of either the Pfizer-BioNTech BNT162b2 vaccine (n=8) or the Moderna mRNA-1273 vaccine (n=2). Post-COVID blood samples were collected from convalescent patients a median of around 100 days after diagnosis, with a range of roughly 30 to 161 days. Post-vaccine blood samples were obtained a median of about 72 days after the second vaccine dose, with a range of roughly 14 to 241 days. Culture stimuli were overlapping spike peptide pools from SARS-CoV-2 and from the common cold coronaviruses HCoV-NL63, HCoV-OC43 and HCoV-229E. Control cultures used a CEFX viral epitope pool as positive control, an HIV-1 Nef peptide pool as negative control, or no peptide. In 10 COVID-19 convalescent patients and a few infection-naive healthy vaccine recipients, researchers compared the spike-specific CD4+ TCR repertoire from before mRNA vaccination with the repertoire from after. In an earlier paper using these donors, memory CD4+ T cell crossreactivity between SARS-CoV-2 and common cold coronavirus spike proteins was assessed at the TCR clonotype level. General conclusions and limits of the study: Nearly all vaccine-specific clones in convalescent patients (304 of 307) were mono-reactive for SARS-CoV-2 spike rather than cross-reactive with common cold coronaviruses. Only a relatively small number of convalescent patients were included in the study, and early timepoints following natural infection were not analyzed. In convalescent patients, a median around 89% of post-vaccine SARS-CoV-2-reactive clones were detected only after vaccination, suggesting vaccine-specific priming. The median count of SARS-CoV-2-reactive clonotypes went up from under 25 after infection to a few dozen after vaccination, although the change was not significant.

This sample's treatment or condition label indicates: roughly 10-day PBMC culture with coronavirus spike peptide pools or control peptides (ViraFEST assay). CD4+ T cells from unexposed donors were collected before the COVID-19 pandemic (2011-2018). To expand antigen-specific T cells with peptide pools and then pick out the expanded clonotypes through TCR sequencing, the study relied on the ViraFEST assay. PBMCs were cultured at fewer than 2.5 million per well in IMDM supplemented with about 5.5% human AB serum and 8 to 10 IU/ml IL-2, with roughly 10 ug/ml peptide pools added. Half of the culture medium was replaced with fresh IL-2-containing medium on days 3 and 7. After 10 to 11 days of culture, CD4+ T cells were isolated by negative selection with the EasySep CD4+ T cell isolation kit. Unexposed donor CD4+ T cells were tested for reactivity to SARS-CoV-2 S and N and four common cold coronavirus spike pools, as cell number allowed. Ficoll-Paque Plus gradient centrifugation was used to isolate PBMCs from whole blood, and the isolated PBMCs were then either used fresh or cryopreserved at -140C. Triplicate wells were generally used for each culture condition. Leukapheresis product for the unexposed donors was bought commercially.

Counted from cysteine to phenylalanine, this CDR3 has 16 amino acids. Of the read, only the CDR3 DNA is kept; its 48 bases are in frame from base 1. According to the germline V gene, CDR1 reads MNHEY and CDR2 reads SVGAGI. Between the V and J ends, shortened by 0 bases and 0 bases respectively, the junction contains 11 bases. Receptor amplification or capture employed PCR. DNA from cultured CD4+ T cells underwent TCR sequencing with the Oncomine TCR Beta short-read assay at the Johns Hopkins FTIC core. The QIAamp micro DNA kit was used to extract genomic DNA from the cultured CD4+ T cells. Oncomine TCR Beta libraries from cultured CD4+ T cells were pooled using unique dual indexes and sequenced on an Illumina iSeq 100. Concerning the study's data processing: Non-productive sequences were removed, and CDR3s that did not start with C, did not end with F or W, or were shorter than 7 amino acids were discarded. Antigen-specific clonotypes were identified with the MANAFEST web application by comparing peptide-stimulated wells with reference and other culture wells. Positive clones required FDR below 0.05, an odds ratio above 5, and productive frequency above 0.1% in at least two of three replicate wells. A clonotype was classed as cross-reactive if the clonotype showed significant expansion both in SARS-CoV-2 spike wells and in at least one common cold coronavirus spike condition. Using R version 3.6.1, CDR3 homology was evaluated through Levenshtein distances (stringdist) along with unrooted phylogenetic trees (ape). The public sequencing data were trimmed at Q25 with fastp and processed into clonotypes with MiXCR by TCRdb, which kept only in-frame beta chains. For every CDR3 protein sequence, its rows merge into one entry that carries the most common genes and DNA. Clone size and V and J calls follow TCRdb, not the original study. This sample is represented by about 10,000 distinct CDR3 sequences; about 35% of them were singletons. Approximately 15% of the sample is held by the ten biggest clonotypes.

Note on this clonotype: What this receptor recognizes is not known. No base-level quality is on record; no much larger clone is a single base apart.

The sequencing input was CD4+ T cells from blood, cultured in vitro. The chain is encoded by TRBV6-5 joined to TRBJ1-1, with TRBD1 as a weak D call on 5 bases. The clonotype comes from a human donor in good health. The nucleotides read TGTGCCAGCAGTTACTCGATAGGGGTCATGAACACTGAAGCTTTCTTT. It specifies CASSYSIGVMNTEAFF.